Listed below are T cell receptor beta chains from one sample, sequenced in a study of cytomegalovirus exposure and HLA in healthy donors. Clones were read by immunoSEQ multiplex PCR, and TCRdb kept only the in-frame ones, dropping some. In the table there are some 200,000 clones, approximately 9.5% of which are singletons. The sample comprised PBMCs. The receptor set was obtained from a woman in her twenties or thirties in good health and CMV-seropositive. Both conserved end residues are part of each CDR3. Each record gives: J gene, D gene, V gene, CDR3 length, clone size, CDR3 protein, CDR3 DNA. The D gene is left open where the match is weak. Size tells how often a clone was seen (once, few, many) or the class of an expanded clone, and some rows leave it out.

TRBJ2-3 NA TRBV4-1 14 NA CASSQDGGTDTQYF TGCGCCAGCAGCCAAGACGGGGGCACAGATACGCAGTATTTT
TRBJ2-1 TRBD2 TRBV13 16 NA CASSPYGAGGGSEQFF TGTGCCAGCAGCCCTTATGGAGCGGGAGGGGGGAGTGAGCAGTTCTTC
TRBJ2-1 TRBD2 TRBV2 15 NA CASILGGWSYNEQFF TGTGCCAGCATTCTCGGGGGGTGGTCCTACAATGAGCAGTTCTTC
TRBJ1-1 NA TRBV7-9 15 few CASSLGQALNTEAFF TGTGCCAGCAGCTTAGGACAGGCCTTGAACACTGAAGCTTTCTTT
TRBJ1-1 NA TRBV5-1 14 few CASSYQGQGSEAFF TGCGCCAGCAGCTACCAGGGGCAGGGGTCTGAAGCTTTCTTT
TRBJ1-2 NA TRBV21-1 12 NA CASSKTGSGYTF TGTGCCAGCAGCAAAACAGGGAGCGGCTACACCTTC
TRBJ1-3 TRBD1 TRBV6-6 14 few CASSSGGVGNTIYF TGTGCCAGCAGTTCAGGGGGCGTCGGAAACACCATATATTTT
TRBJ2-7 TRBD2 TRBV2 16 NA CASADGRGREDDEQYF TGTGCCAGCGCGGACGGGCGAGGGCGGGAGGACGACGAGCAGTACTTC
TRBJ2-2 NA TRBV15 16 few CATQAEGGERAGELFF TGTGCCACCCAAGCTGAAGGCGGGGAAAGGGCCGGGGAGCTGTTTTTT
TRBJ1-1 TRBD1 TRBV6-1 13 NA CASLQGVNTEAFF TGTGCCAGCCTTCAGGGGGTAAACACTGAAGCTTTCTTT
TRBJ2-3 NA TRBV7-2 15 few CASSLGAGPSDTQYF TGTGCCAGCAGCTTAGGAGCAGGTCCCTCAGATACGCAGTATTTT
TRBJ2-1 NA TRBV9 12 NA CASSVVEHEQFF TGTGCCAGCAGCGTAGTCGAGCATGAGCAGTTCTTC
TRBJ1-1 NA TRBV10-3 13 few CAISGDMNTEAFF TGTGCCATCAGTGGGGACATGAACACTGAAGCTTTCTTT
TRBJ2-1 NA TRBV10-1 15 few CASSASYRGYNEQFF TGCGCCAGCAGTGCCTCCTATCGGGGGTACAATGAGCAGTTCTTC
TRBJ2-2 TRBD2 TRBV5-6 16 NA CASSPGLADRWGELFF TGTGCCAGCAGCCCCGGACTAGCGGACAGGTGGGGGGAGCTGTTTTTT
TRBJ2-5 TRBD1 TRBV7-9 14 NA CASSWTGTQETQYF TGTGCCAGCAGCTGGACAGGGACCCAAGAGACCCAGTACTTC
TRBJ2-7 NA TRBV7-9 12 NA CASSSGNYEQYF TGTGCCAGCAGCTCCGGGAACTACGAGCAGTACTTC
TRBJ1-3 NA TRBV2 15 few CASSVGGSSGNTIYF TGTGCCAGCAGTGTCGGGGGTAGCTCTGGAAACACCATATATTTT
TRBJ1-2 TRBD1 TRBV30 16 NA CAWSAGTGGPHYGYTF TGTGCCTGGAGTGCAGGGACAGGGGGCCCCCACTATGGCTACACCTTC
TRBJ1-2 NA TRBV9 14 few CASSPKGTSYGYTF TGTGCCAGCAGCCCTAAAGGGACAAGCTATGGCTACACCTTC
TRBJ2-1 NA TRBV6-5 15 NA CASTKDSLSVNEQFF TGTGCCAGCACTAAAGATTCTTTGAGCGTGAATGAGCAGTTCTTC
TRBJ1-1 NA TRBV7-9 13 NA CASSLSRNTEAFF TGTGCCAGCAGCTTATCTAGGAACACTGAAGCTTTCTTT
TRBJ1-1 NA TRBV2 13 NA CASSREGVTEAFF TGTGCCAGCAGTAGGGAGGGGGTTACTGAAGCTTTCTTT
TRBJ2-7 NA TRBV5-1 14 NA CATPRDSVSYEQYF TGCGCCACTCCCCGGGACTCCGTCTCCTACGAGCAGTACTTC
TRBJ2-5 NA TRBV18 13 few CASSQGESETQYF TGTGCCAGCTCACAAGGGGAATCGGAGACCCAGTACTTC
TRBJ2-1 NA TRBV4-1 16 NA CASSPPRPGSYNEQFF TGCGCCAGTAGCCCTCCCCGTCCGGGCTCCTACAATGAGCAGTTCTTC
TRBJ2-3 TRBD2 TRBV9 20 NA CASSVGVWTSGAPDTDTQYF TGTGCCAGCAGCGTCGGAGTATGGACTAGCGGGGCCCCTGACACAGATACGCAGTATTTT
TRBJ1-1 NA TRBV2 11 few CASVRSTEAFF TGTGCCAGCGTCCGGAGCACTGAAGCTTTCTTT
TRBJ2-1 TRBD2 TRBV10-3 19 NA CAISASGTSGVSSYNEQFF TGTGCCATCAGTGCGTCGGGGACTAGCGGAGTCAGCTCCTACAATGAGCAGTTCTTC
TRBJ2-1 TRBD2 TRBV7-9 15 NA CASSLVTSGYNEQFF TGTGCCAGCAGCTTAGTTACTAGCGGCTACAATGAGCAGTTCTTC
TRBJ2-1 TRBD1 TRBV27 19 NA CASTPRTGGSLSSYNEQFF TGTGCCAGCACACCCCGGACAGGGGGCTCGCTGAGCTCCTACAATGAGCAGTTCTTC
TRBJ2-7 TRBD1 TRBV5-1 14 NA CASSTGTGGFEQYF TGCGCCAGCAGTACCGGGACAGGGGGCTTCGAGCAGTACTTC
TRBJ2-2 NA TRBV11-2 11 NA CASTTLGELFF TGTGCCAGCACCACTTTAGGGGAGCTGTTTTTT
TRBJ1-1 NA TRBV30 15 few CAWSWAGVRNTEAFF TGTGCCTGGAGTTGGGCAGGGGTACGGAACACTGAAGCTTTCTTT
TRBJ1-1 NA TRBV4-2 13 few CASSPLMNTEAFF TGTGCCAGCAGTCCCCTTATGAACACTGAAGCTTTCTTT
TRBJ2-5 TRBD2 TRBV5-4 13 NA CASSETLAGEQYF TGTGCCAGCAGCGAGACCCTAGCGGGTGAGCAGTACTTC
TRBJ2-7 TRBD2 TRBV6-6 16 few CASSYGGLAGSYEQYF TGTGCCAGCAGCTACGGGGGACTAGCGGGCTCCTACGAGCAGTACTTC
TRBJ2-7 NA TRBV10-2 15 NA CASSPGLSSSYEQYF TGCGCCAGCAGCCCGGGACTCAGCAGCTCCTACGAGCAGTACTTC